The entry below gives a single TCR beta chain sequence along with its context. The junction shows a germline mismatch at one end, possibly a read error. This specimen belongs to a study of tumor-infiltrating lymphocytes in primary liver carcinoma. Overall study: Tumor staging was T1-T3 N0M0; sizes spanned roughly 4 to 11 cm across.

Making TCR beta cDNA involved roughly 0.55 ug total RNA and a constant-region primer. The TCR beta library was amplified through three nested multiplex PCR rounds in a modified ARM-PCR procedure. TCRdb recomputed calls from the multiplex PCR reads with MiXCR, one row per CDR3 protein. The sample has 90,000 to 150,000 distinct CDR3 sequences; about 59% are singletons. Unsorted bulk tissue (roughly 18-32 mg) underwent RNA and DNA co-extraction. The TCR originated in a woman aged 55 to 70 with primary liver carcinoma and hepatitis B virus infection. The specimen sequenced was liver tumor tissue from sampling region 1. As to subset: tumor region T1, superior pole.

Written as DNA, the CDR3 is TGTAGCCTGACTAGCGTCGGAGATACGCAGTATTTT. Encoded protein: CSLTSVGDTQYF. The chain recombines TRBV29-1 with TRBJ2-3, with TRBD2 identical over 8 bases. Germline V gene lookup returns CDR1 SQVTM and CDR2 ANQGSEA. The CDR3 spans 12 residues.